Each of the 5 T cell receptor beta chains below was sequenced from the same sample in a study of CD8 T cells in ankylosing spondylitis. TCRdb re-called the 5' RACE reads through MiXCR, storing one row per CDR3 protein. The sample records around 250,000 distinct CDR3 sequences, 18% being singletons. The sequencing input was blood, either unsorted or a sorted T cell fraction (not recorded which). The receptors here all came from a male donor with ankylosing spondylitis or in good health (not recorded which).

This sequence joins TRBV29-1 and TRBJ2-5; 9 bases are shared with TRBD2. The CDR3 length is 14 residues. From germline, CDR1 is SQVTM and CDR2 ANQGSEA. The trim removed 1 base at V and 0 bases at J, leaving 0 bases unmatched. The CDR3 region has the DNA TGCAGCGTTGAAGGGACTAGCGACCAAGAGACCCAGTACTTC. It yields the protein CSVEGTSDQETQYF.

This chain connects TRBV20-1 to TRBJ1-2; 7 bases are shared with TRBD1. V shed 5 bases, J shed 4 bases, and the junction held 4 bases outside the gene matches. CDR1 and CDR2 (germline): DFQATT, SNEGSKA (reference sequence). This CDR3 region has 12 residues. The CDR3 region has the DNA TGCAGTGCTGTGGGACAGTCCTATGGCTACACCTTC. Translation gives CSAVGQSYGYTF.

CDR3 DNA sequence: TGTGCCAGCAGTTACGGGGGGGGGACCGGGGAGCTGTTTTTT. Its protein is CASSYGGGTGELFF. The gene calls are TRBV6-5 and TRBJ2-2; 7 positions agree with TRBD2. This CDR3 has 14 residues. The ends lost 2 bases at V and 5 bases at J; junction bases unmatched: 2. In germline, CDR1 is MNHEY, CDR2 SVGAGI.

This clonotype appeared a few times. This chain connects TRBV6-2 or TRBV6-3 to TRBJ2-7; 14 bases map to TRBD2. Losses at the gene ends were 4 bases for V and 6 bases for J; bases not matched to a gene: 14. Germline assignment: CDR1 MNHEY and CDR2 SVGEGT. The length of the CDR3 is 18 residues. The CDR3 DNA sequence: TGTGCCAGCAGTTCTACCGGACTAGCGGGAGGCCCTGGGCCCGAGCAGTACTTC. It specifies CASSSTGLAGGPGPEQYF.

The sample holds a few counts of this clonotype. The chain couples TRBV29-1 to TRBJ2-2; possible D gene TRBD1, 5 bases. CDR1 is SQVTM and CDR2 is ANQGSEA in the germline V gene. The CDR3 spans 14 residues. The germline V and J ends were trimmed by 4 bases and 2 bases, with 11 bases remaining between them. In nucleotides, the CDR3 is TGCAGCGTTGGGTGGGGCCTAAACACCGGGGAGCTGTTTTTT. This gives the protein CSVGWGLNTGELFF.